This TCR beta chain was obtained from a study of radiotherapy plus CTLA-4 blockade in lung cancer. Study summary: Overall, about 19% of patients showed an objective response, while over 25% attained disease control.

Those with chemo-refractory metastatic non-small-cell lung cancer were treated with focal radiation combined with CTLA-4 blockade using ipilimumab. Points on this clone: Its antigen is as yet unknown.

Study findings and constraints: Researchers report tumor-derived TCR clones expanding in blood after radiotherapy plus ipilimumab.

The table came from immunoSEQ multiplex PCR; TCRdb's copy has only in-frame clones and leaves some out. The sample lists 100,000 to 150,000 clones, about four fifths seen once, with 5.2% in the top ten. The CDR3 is made up of 13 amino acids. Germline V lookup: CDR1 SNHLY, CDR2 FYNNEI. V was pared by 8 bases and J by 7 bases, with 7 bases of the junction left unmatched. The chain couples TRBV2 to TRBJ2-2, with 7 bases aligning to TRBD1. The receptor was derived from a human donor with non-small cell lung cancer who had a partial response to radiotherapy plus ipilimumab. This specimen was peripheral blood, taken from a patient treated with radiotherapy plus ipilimumab. CDR3 region: CASGTDSYGELFF. DNA for the CDR3: TGTGCCAGCGGGACAGATTCCTACGGGGAGCTGTTTTTT.